The rows below give T cell receptor beta chains drawn from one sample of a study of blood T cell repertoires in COVID-19. Assay: immunoSEQ multiplex PCR; the TCRdb copy retains only in-frame clones and omits some. The data contain a few hundred thousand clones, approximately 81% of them singletons. The sample taken for sequencing was peripheral blood. The receptors shown here come from an elderly woman with active or convalescent COVID-19. CDR3s include the opening cysteine and the closing phenylalanine or tryptophan. The D gene is left open where the match is weak. Rows give clone size only sometimes, using once, few, many, or a class for an expanded clone.

clone_size | d_call | cdr3_length | j_call | v_call | cdr3_nt | cdr3_aa
. | . | 14 | TRBJ2-7 | TRBV30 | TGTGCCTGGGGGCCGCGGGGAGGCGCCTACGAGCAGTACTTC | CAWGPRGGAYEQYF
. | . | 13 | TRBJ1-1 | TRBV2 | TGTGCCAGCACGCAGGGGCTAGGCACTGAAGCTTTCTTT | CASTQGLGTEAFF
. | TRBD1 | 15 | TRBJ1-6 | TRBV11-2 | TGTGCCAGCAGCAGCAGGGGGCTCTTGGATTCACCCCTCCACTTT | CASSSRGLLDSPLHF
few | TRBD2 | 15 | TRBJ2-5 | TRBV19 | TGTGCCAGTAGTATAGGTTCTAGCGGGAGAGAGACCCAGTACTTC | CASSIGSSGRETQYF
. | . | 16 | TRBJ1-6 | TRBV19 | TGTGCCAGTAGTACCCAACCTGGCAGGGGCGGTTCACCCCTCCACTTT | CASSTQPGRGGSPLHF
once | TRBD1 | 15 | TRBJ1-3 | TRBV13 | TGTGCCAGCAGCACTTGGGACAGCTCTGGAAACACCATATATTTT | CASSTWDSSGNTIYF
few | TRBD2 | 13 | TRBJ2-7 | TRBV5-1 | TGCGCCAGCAGGCTAGCGGGGGGCTACGAGCAGTACTTC | CASRLAGGYEQYF
. | TRBD2 | 16 | TRBJ2-1 | TRBV5-4 | TGTGCCAGCAGCCCACGACTAGCGGGAAGGTACAATGAGCAGTTCTTC | CASSPRLAGRYNEQFF
. | TRBD1 | 17 | TRBJ2-1 | TRBV19 | TGTGCCAGTAGTATTCAGGGGGCCCTTTCCTCCTACAATGAGCAGTTCTTC | CASSIQGALSSYNEQFF
few | TRBD2 | 17 | TRBJ2-7 | TRBV7-6 | TGTGCCAGCAGCTTCTCTAGCGGGAGGGAGGGAGCCTACGAGCAGTACTTC | CASSFSSGREGAYEQYF
. | . | 15 | TRBJ2-3 | TRBV5-1 | TGCGCCAGCAGCTTCGGACTGACTAGCACAGATACGCAGTATTTT | CASSFGLTSTDTQYF
. | . | 15 | TRBJ2-4 | TRBV5-8 | TGTGCCAGCAGCTTTCAGGGTGTAACCAAAAACATTCAGTACTTC | CASSFQGVTKNIQYF
. | TRBD1 | 14 | TRBJ1-5 | TRBV2 | TGTGCCAGCACCTACGCACAGGGGTCCCAGCCCCAGCATTTT | CASTYAQGSQPQHF
. | TRBD1 | 14 | TRBJ2-7 | TRBV15 | TGTGCCACCAGCAGAGGACAGGGGGGACGGGAGCAGTACTTC | CATSRGQGGREQYF
. | TRBD1 | 13 | TRBJ2-1 | TRBV15 | TGTGCCACCAGCAGAAGACAGGGGTTTGAGCAGTTCTTC | CATSRRQGFEQFF
. | . | 17 | TRBJ1-6 | TRBV30 | TGTGCCTACCTTCCCGGGAGTATTTGGCTTAATAATTCACCCCTCCACTTT | CAYLPGSIWLNNSPLHF
. | . | 14 | TRBJ2-5 | TRBV7-2 | TGTGCCAGCAGCTTAGTGGTCAGGAAAGAGACCCAGTACTTC | CASSLVVRKETQYF
. | . | 15 | TRBJ2-2 | TRBV5-4 | TGTGCCAGCAGCTCAGCGGGCACGAACACCGGGGAGCTGTTTTTT | CASSSAGTNTGELFF
. | TRBD2 | 14 | TRBJ2-7 | TRBV11-2 | TGTGCCAGCAGCTACAGCGGGGGCTCCTACGAGCAGTACTTC | CASSYSGGSYEQYF
. | TRBD1 | 18 | TRBJ2-2 | TRBV11-3 | TGTGCCAGCAGCCCGCGGACAGGGGGCGCAATGGGCACCGGGGAGCTGTTTTTT | CASSPRTGGAMGTGELFF
. | TRBD1 | 16 | TRBJ2-7 | TRBV11-3 | TGTGCCAGCAGCTCGACCCGACAGGGGGCCCTATACGAGCAGTACTTC | CASSSTRQGALYEQYF
. | TRBD1 | 13 | TRBJ1-2 | TRBV10-3 | TGTGCCATCAGTGAGAGGACAGGGAATGGCTACACCTTC | CAISERTGNGYTF
. | TRBD2 | 14 | TRBJ2-3 | TRBV6-5 | TGTGCCAGCACTCGCGGGAGGCCCACAGATACGCAGTATTTT | CASTRGRPTDTQYF
once | . | 16 | TRBJ1-5 | TRBV19 | TGTGCCAGTAGTATTGGAGGCGGGCAGGGGAATCAGCCCCAGCATTTT | CASSIGGGQGNQPQHF
. | TRBD1 | 15 | TRBJ1-2 | TRBV5-1 | TGCGCCAGCAGCTTGGCCGCGACAGGGCACTGTGGCTACACCTTC | CASSLAATGHCGYTF
. | TRBD1 | 14 | TRBJ2-7 | TRBV7-9 | TGTGCCAGCAGCCCCAGGACAGGGCGATACGAGCAGTACTTC | CASSPRTGRYEQYF
. | TRBD2 | 15 | TRBJ2-3 | TRBV9 | TGTGCCAGCAGCTTTAGCGGGTTAAGCACAGATACGCAGTATTTT | CASSFSGLSTDTQYF
. | TRBD1 | 15 | TRBJ1-5 | TRBV19 | TGTGCCAGTAGAACGACAGGGGATAGCAATCAGCCCCAGCATTTT | CASRTTGDSNQPQHF